The 28 T cell receptor beta chains below were found in one sample sequenced in a study of blood T cell repertoires in COVID-19. The table came from immunoSEQ multiplex PCR; TCRdb's copy has only in-frame clones and leaves some out. The data hold about 310,000 clones, with 87% observed a single time. Sequencing was carried out using peripheral blood. The receptors were sampled from a woman between 50 and 59 years old who had recovered from COVID-19.

The chain links TRBV19 to TRBJ2-1; D might be TRBD2 (5 bases). The CDR3 consists of 15 residues. Trimming took 2 bases from V and 4 from J, leaving 12 bases between them. The V gene's germline CDR1 is LNHDA and CDR2 SQIVND (reference sequence). CDR3 sequence: CASSITSTGYNEQFF. As DNA, the CDR3 is TGTGCCAGTAGTATAACATCGACGGGGTACAATGAGCAGTTCTTC.

This chain joins TRBV18 and TRBJ2-1, with TRBD1 matching over 8 bases. Looked up from germline, CDR1 is KGHSH and CDR2 is LQKENI. V shed 4 bases, J shed 7 bases, and the junction held 9 bases outside the gene matches. The length of the CDR3 is 15 residues. CDR3 bases: TGTGCCAGCTCACAACCGGGACAGGTGGCGAATGAGCAGTTCTTC. Translation: CASSQPGQVANEQFF.

This clone appeared once. The CDR3 protein is CASSFLGGHNEQFF. CDR3 in DNA: TGTGCCAGCAGCTTCTTGGGGGGTCACAATGAGCAGTTCTTC. The J gene is TRBJ2-1, the V gene TRBV5-8; tentatively, D is TRBD2 (6 bases). Trimming took 2 bases from V and 5 from J, leaving 11 bases between them. CDR1 and CDR2 from the germline V gene are SGHTS and YDEGEE. CDR3 length equals 14 residues.

This clone has only a few counts. The chain combines TRBV19 with TRBJ1-2, with no clear D. Germline V gives CDR1 LNHDA, CDR2 SQIVND (reference sequence). The length of the CDR3 is 14 residues. Trimming shortened V by 2 bases and J by 8 bases, and 15 bases separated the two germline ends. The DNA for the CDR3 is TGTGCCAGTAGTATAAATGAGCGGGCCTCCGGCTACACCTTC. Amino acid sequence: CASSINERASGYTF.

V is TRBV9 and J is TRBJ2-2, with TRBD2 matching 7 bases. Germline V lookup: CDR1 SGDLS, CDR2 YYNGEE. CDR3 size: 16 residues. The trim removed 5 bases at V and 0 bases at J, leaving 7 bases unmatched. The chain's CDR3 is CASSGAGNANTGELFF. DNA of the CDR3: TGTGCCAGCAGTGGAGCGGGGAACGCGAACACCGGGGAGCTGTTTTTT.

CDR3 amino acids: CASSLSTVNEKLFF. CDR3 nucleotide sequence: TGTGCCAGCAGCTTAAGTACAGTTAATGAAAAACTGTTTTTT. The chain uses TRBV13 and TRBJ1-4; D call uncertain. V shed 2 bases and J shed 4 bases, with 8 bases lying between them. CDR1 and CDR2 (germline): PRHDT, FYEKMQ (reference sequence). The length of the CDR3 is 14 residues.

CDR3 DNA: TGTGCCAGCTCACCGCCGGGACAGGGGTACAATGAGCAGTTCTTC. This codes for CASSPPGQGYNEQFF. V usage is TRBV18 and J usage is TRBJ2-1; TRBD1 agrees at 10 bases. CDR1 is KGHSH and CDR2 is LQKENI in the germline V gene. Trimming took 3 bases from V and 4 from J; bases not matched to a gene: 3. CDR3 length equals 15 residues.

V is TRBV7-9 and J is TRBJ1-6; D uncertain. The CDR3 loop spans 12 amino acids. Per germline, CDR1 SEHNR and CDR2 FQNEAQ (reference sequence). V lost 5 bases to trimming and J lost 7 bases, with 6 bases between them. The CDR3 DNA follows: TGTGCCAGCAGCGCGGGGAATTCACCCCTCCACTTT. Translating it yields CASSAGNSPLHF. Drawing the rest from reference TRBV7-9 and TRBJ1-6, the complete variable domain is DTGVSQNPRHKITKRGQNVTFRCDPISEHNRLYWYRQTLGQGPEFLTYFQNEAQLEKSRLLSDRFSAERPKGSFSTLEIQRTEQGDSAMYLCASSAGNSPLHFGNGTRLTVT.

The genes are TRBV6-5 and TRBJ1-5; the match to TRBD1 covers 7 bases. V trimming: 5 bases; J trimming: 9 bases; junction bases outside the gene matches: 7. This CDR3 spans 13 amino acids. Germline V CDR1 and CDR2: MNHEY, SVGAGI. The CDR3 nucleotides read TGTGCCAGCAGTCGACAGGGTACTGGGCCCCAGCATTTT. This gives the protein CASSRQGTGPQHF.

The chain joins TRBV5-1 to TRBJ2-2, with TRBD2 identical over 8 bases. CDR1 is SGHRS and CDR2 is YFSETQ in the germline V gene. This CDR3 contains 16 residues. Germline trimming cut 4 bases from V and 2 bases from J; bases unmatched to any gene: 7. The CDR3 here is CASSGTGTRNTGELFF. The CDR3 region has the DNA TGCGCCAGCAGCGGAACCGGGACTAGAAACACCGGGGAGCTGTTTTTT.

J is TRBJ2-3 and V is TRBV10-3, with 7 bases fitting TRBD1. The germline gives CDR1 ENHRY, CDR2 SYGVKD. V gave up 0 bases and J gave up 4 bases; unmatched junction bases: 1. This CDR3 is built from 14 residues. In DNA, the CDR3 is TGTGCCATCAGTGAGTCAGGGACAGCAGATACGCAGTATTTT. Protein sequence: CAISESGTADTQYF.

V gene TRBV5-7 combines with J gene TRBJ2-1; the match to TRBD1 covers 11 bases. TRBV5-7 is reported as an ORF; its role is uncertain. This CDR3 has 16 residues. V was pared by 2 bases and J by 8 bases, with 9 bases of the junction left unmatched. CDR3 bases: TGTGCCAGCAGCTTCGTTAGGGGACAGGGGGTCGATGAGCAGTTCTTC. Translation: CASSFVRGQGVDEQFF.

This clone was found a few times. The gene calls are TRBV19 and TRBJ2-1, with 8 bases fitting TRBD2. CDR3 size: 16 residues. Germline trimming cut 3 bases from V and 7 bases from J; bases unmatched to any gene: 11. Germline loops: CDR1 LNHDA, CDR2 SQIVND (reference sequence). The CDR3 region is CASSIGPGLEKNEQFF. In DNA form, the CDR3 reads TGTGCCAGTAGTATTGGACCGGGACTAGAGAAAAATGAGCAGTTCTTC.

The V call is TRBV18, the J call TRBJ1-1; 7 bases fit TRBD1. After removal of 6 bases from V and 0 bases from J, the junction contained 7 bases not matched to a gene. The CDR3 spans 15 residues. From germline, CDR1 is KGHSH and CDR2 LQKENI. The CDR3 spells CASSLETGMNTEAFF. The CDR3 bases are TGTGCCAGCTCCCTAGAGACAGGGATGAACACTGAAGCTTTCTTT.

V and J are TRBV12-3 or TRBV12-4 and TRBJ1-1; the D is unclear. The CDR3 contains 12 residues. Deletions cut 3 bases from V and 3 bases from J, with 5 bases between. CDR3 nucleotides: TGTGCCAGCAGTTTGTGGCACACTGAAGCTTTCTTT. It specifies CASSLWHTEAFF.

J is TRBJ1-1 and V is TRBV18, with D possibly matching TRBD1 (5 bases). Trimming took off 3 bases at V and 0 bases at J, with 14 bases between the two ends. The CDR3 is made up of 16 amino acids. Germline CDR1 reads KGHSH; CDR2 reads LQKENI. CDR3 sequence reads: CASSPKAGTMNTEAFF. CDR3 DNA sequence: TGTGCCAGCTCACCGAAGGCGGGGACCATGAACACTGAAGCTTTCTTT. Variable domain in full (rest from reference TRBV18 and TRBJ1-1): NAGVMQNPRHLVRRRGQEARLRCSPMKGHSHVYWYRQLPEEGLKFMVYLQKENIIDESGMPKERFSAEFPKEGPSILRIQQVVRGDSAAYFCASSPKAGTMNTEAFFGQGTRLTVV.

The chain carries TRBV25-1 and TRBJ1-5; weak D call: TRBD1 (6 bases). Trimming took off 2 bases at V and 5 bases at J, with 10 bases between the two ends. Germline CDR1 is MGHDK and CDR2 is SYGVNS. The CDR3 is 14 amino acids. The CDR3 reads CASSETGLYQPQHF. The CDR3 DNA is TGTGCCAGCAGTGAAACAGGGCTTTATCAGCCCCAGCATTTT.

In its sample, this clone was seen once. Here the CDR3 reads CASDGLAGGDHEQYF. The CDR3 coding sequence is TGCGCCAGCGATGGGCTAGCGGGGGGGGACCACGAGCAGTACTTC. This chain links TRBV10-1 with TRBJ2-7; 12 bases are shared with TRBD2. Trimming at V came to 8 bases and at J to 5 bases, leaving 10 bases not matched to a gene. Germline V gene data show CDR1 as WNHNN and CDR2 as SYGVQD (reference sequence). CDR3 length: 15 residues.

V gene TRBV7-9 combines with J gene TRBJ1-4; 7 bases fit TRBD1. V lost 4 bases to trimming and J lost 2 bases; unmatched junction nucleotides: 4. This CDR3 has 15 amino acids. The germline V gene encodes CDR1 SEHNR and CDR2 FQNEAQ (reference sequence). CDR3: CASSYRGLTNEKLFF. Here the CDR3 DNA reads TGTGCCAGCAGCTACAGGGGACTCACTAATGAAAAACTGTTTTTT.

This chain joins TRBV2 and TRBJ1-2; TRBD1 agrees at 9 bases. V gave up 0 bases and J gave up 7 bases; unmatched junction bases: 6. The CDR3 loop spans 15 amino acids. Germline CDR1 is SNHLY and CDR2 is FYNNEI. The CDR3 loop is CASSEASDRGGGYTF. CDR3 nucleotides: TGTGCCAGCAGTGAAGCCTCGGACAGGGGCGGTGGCTACACCTTC.

The rearrangement joins TRBV29-1 to TRBJ2-7; 7 bases align to TRBD1. CDR1 is SQVTM and CDR2 is ANQGSEA in the germline V gene. After removal of 3 bases from V and 5 bases from J, the junction contained 7 bases not matched to a gene. The CDR3 contains 13 residues. The CDR3 spells CSVEVTGSNEQYF. CDR3 in DNA: TGCAGCGTTGAGGTGACAGGGTCCAACGAGCAGTACTTC.

This chain links TRBV7-9 with TRBJ1-6; 7 nucleotides agree with TRBD1. Germline V lookup: CDR1 SEHNR, CDR2 FQNEAQ (reference sequence). Trimming cost V 6 bases and J 13 bases; bases outside gene matches: 21. The CDR3 extends over 17 amino acids. CDR3 sequence reads: CASRPPLSTGNSSPLHF. The DNA for the CDR3 is TGTGCCAGCAGACCCCCCCTTTCGACAGGGAATAGTTCTCCCCTCCACTTT.

The chain uses TRBV2 and TRBJ1-2; D is unclear. V lost 2 bases to trimming and J lost 11 bases, with 6 bases between them. Looked up from germline, CDR1 is SNHLY and CDR2 is FYNNEI. The CDR3 is 10 amino acids. The CDR3 DNA is TGTGCCAGCAGTGAAATTTCGTACACCTTC. This translates into CASSEISYTF.

The chain has TRBV30 and TRBJ1-4; no clear D. The CDR3 has 15 amino acids. V was clipped by 3 bases and J by 4 bases, with 15 bases between them. Per germline, CDR1 GTSNPN and CDR2 SVGIG (reference sequence). The CDR3 sequence is CAWSLFEVGNEKLFF. The CDR3 DNA sequence: TGTGCCTGGAGCCTTTTTGAAGTCGGTAATGAAAAACTGTTTTTT.

CDR3 sequence reads: CASSPREGRYGYTF. CDR3 DNA: TGTGCCAGCAGCCCCCGGGAGGGGCGATATGGCTACACCTTC. This sequence joins TRBV7-2 and TRBJ1-2, with TRBD1 as a possible D gene (5 bases). V was pared by 5 bases and J by 5 bases, with 15 bases between. The CDR3 sequence is 14 residues long. Germline V lookup: CDR1 SGHTA, CDR2 FQGNSA.

The rearrangement uses TRBV29-1 and TRBJ2-3; D is unresolved. V gave up 7 bases and J gave up 1 base, with 15 bases separating them. There are 14 residues in the CDR3. Germline V CDR1 and CDR2: SQVTM, ANQGSEA. The CDR3 region is CSAQTRFGTDTQYF. The CDR3 nucleotides read TGCAGCGCCCAAACGCGGTTTGGCACAGATACGCAGTATTTT.

About this clone: The same CDR3 is also encoded by other DNA sequences in this sample. DNA for the CDR3: TGTGCCAGCAGTTTGGCACGTGAGACCCAGTACTTC. The encoded protein is CASSLARETQYF. The chain uses TRBV12-3 or TRBV12-4 and TRBJ2-5; D gene ambiguous. The germline V and J ends were trimmed by 3 bases and 5 bases, with 7 bases remaining between them. This CDR3 is 12 amino acids long.

The V and J genes are TRBV6-5 and TRBJ1-1; 10 bases map to TRBD1. Germline assignment: CDR1 MNHEY and CDR2 SVGAGI. With 2 bases clipped from V and 3 bases from J, the junction kept 0 bases outside the gene matches. The CDR3 contains 14 residues. As DNA, the CDR3 is TGTGCCAGCAGTTACGGACAGGGGGACACTGAAGCTTTCTTT. Encoded protein: CASSYGQGDTEAFF.